Each of the 9 T cell receptor beta chains below was sequenced from the same sample in a study of T cells in Graves' hyperthyroidism and ophthalmopathy. Using RNA transcripts as the source, TCR beta CDR3 regions were amplified. Using the HTBI primer set, a first-round RT-PCR was run on the TCR CDR3. TCRdb recomputed calls from the multiplex PCR reads with MiXCR, one row per CDR3 protein. Of approximately 870,000 distinct CDR3 sequences in the sample, over 35% were seen once. Sequenced input: blood. Receptor source: a man between 18 and 29 years old with Graves' hyperthyroidism.

This clonotype was observed many times. The chain uses TRBV20-1 and TRBJ1-2; 9 bases map to TRBD1. V was pared by 6 bases and J by 8 bases, with 10 bases of the junction left unmatched. The CDR3 has 13 residues. CDR1 is DFQATT, CDR2 SNEGSKA, per germline (reference sequence). Written as DNA, the CDR3 is TGCAGTGCCCCGACAGGGGGAAGGATGGGCTACACCTTC. Its protein product is CSAPTGGRMGYTF.

Only a few counts were recorded for this clonotype. The genes are TRBV2 and TRBJ1-5; possibly TRBD1 for D (5 bases). Germline CDR1 is SNHLY and CDR2 is FYNNEI. V gave up 3 bases and J gave up 3 bases, with 9 bases separating them. This CDR3 is built from 14 residues. Written as DNA, the CDR3 is TGTGCCAGCAGTGACAGGGTTGACAATCAGCCCCAGCATTTT. It specifies CASSDRVDNQPQHF. The full variable domain, its missing parts supplied by reference TRBV2 and TRBJ1-5, is EPEVTQTPSHQVTQMGQEVILRCVPISNHLYFYWYRQILGQKVEFLVSFYNNEISEKSEIFDDQFSVERPDGSNFTLKIRSTKLEDSAMYFCASSDRVDNQPQHFGDGTRLSIL.

This chain connects TRBV9 to TRBJ2-7; D might be TRBD2 (7 bases). Germline CDR1 is SGDLS and CDR2 is YYNGEE. This CDR3 is 16 amino acids long. The V end lost 0 bases, the J end lost 3 bases, and 16 bases lay between the germline ends. The CDR3 nucleotides read TGTGCCAGCAGCGTAGGGTCGGGGGGCCCTGGCTACGAGCAGTACTTC. Translation gives CASSVGSGGPGYEQYF. The complete variable domain, with remaining parts taken from reference TRBV9 and TRBJ2-7, reads DSGVTQTPKHLITATGQRVTLRCSPRSGDLSVYWYQQSLDQGLQFLIQYYNGEERAKGNILERFSAQQFPDLHSELNLSSLELGDSALYFCASSVGSGGPGYEQYFGPGTRLTVT.

This clonotype appeared a few times. The rearrangement uses TRBV2 and TRBJ1-2; TRBD1 is a possible D gene (6 bases). V dropped 0 bases and J dropped 4 bases, with 15 bases sitting between them. This CDR3 contains 16 residues. Germline CDR1 is SNHLY and CDR2 is FYNNEI. CDR3: CASSEARTQGSYGYTF. The CDR3 DNA sequence: TGTGCCAGCAGTGAAGCTCGGACCCAGGGGAGCTATGGCTACACCTTC.

This clonotype was observed at least ten times. The V call is TRBV5-8, the J call TRBJ1-1; possible D gene TRBD1, 6 bases. Germline CDR1 is SGHTS and CDR2 is YDEGEE. V was pared by 0 bases and J by 3 bases, with 12 bases between. The CDR3 has 15 residues. CDR3 amino acids: CASSLAGRGHTEAFF. CDR3 coding DNA: TGTGCCAGCAGCTTGGCGGGGCGGGGGCACACTGAAGCTTTCTTT.

This rearrangement joins TRBV5-1 to TRBJ1-1; TRBD1 aligns across 7 bases. Germline CDR1 and CDR2: SGHRS and YFSETQ. V dropped 0 bases and J dropped 1; count of bases not matched to a gene: 3. This CDR3 has 15 residues. CDR3 DNA: TGCGCCAGCAGCTTGGGGACAGGCCCGAACACTGAAGCTTTCTTT. Translation gives CASSLGTGPNTEAFF.

The chain has TRBV2 and TRBJ1-3, with D tentatively TRBD1 (5 bases). This CDR3 has 13 residues. V was pared by 6 bases and J by 7 bases, with 13 bases between. Germline loops: CDR1 SNHLY, CDR2 FYNNEI. CDR3 region: CASRAGSMNTIYF. CDR3 DNA: TGTGCCAGCAGGGCAGGGTCCATGAACACCATATATTTT.

This clonotype was detected only a few times. CDR3 residues: CASSMKANTGELFF. The DNA of the CDR3 is TGTGCCAGTAGTATGAAAGCGAACACCGGGGAGCTGTTTTTT. V and J are TRBV19 and TRBJ2-2; D remains ambiguous. V lost 3 bases to trimming and J lost 0 bases, with 5 bases between them. From germline, CDR1 is LNHDA and CDR2 SQIVND (reference sequence). There are 14 residues in the CDR3. Based on the CDR3 plus reference TRBV19 and TRBJ2-2, the full variable domain is DGGITQSPKYLFRKEGQNVTLSCEQNLNHDAMYWYRQDPGQGLRLIYYSQIVNDFQKGDIAEGYSVSREKKESFPLTVTSAQKNPTAFYLCASSMKANTGELFFGEGSRLTVL.

The CDR3 protein is CASSFFFGGLRNSPLHF. In DNA form, the CDR3 reads TGCGCCAGCAGTTTCTTCTTCGGGGGGCTAAGGAATTCACCCCTCCACTTT. The chain employs TRBV5-1 and TRBJ1-6, with a weak D call TRBD1 (6 bases). The CDR3 runs 17 residues. The V gene lost 5 bases and the J gene lost 7 bases, with 22 bases spanning the gap. CDR1 and CDR2 (germline): SGHRS, YFSETQ. Full variable domain (remainder filled in from reference TRBV5-1 and TRBJ1-6): KAGVTQTPRYLIKTRGQQVTLSCSPISGHRSVSWYQQTPGQGLQFLFEYFSETQRNKGNFPGRFSGRQFSNSRSEMNVSTLELGDSALYLCASSFFFGGLRNSPLHFGNGTRLTVT.